The present TCR beta chain was sequenced within a study of PD-L1 blockade in urothelial cancer. Study-wide background: It was at some point between 2013 and 2015 that patients started atezolizumab at 1,200 mg intravenously every 3 weeks. About 90% of the roughly 29 patients were men with bladder-origin urothelial cancer. A median blood sample held about 150,000 T cells and under 85,000 unique TCRs.

This table comes from immunoSEQ multiplex PCR, and its TCRdb copy is limited to in-frame clones, with some not included. The top ten hold approximately 14% of the sample, which has tens of thousands of clones, around 81% seen once. Unmatched junction bases numbered 2, after V lost 3 bases and J lost 0 bases. Germline-derived CDR1 and CDR2 are ENHRY and SYGVKD. The CDR3 totals 14 residues. Time point in this sample: pretreatment peripheral blood. Between 1 and 8 samples, pretreatment and on-treatment, were given by each patient. The specimen comprised PBMCs, sampled around atezolizumab (anti-PD-L1) treatment. The gene calls are TRBV10-3 and TRBJ2-7; 7 positions match TRBD2. The receptor comes from a man older than 75 with urothelial cancer. CDR3 DNA sequence: TGTGCCATCAGTGATGGGACTACCTCCTACGAGCAGTACTTC. Translating gives CAISDGTTSYEQYF.